The T cell receptor beta chain under discussion was sequenced for a study of cytomegalovirus exposure and HLA in healthy donors. Findings and caveats of the study: Immune exposure data for these donors was limited to CMV serostatus. Sequencing depth roughly uniform across donors was assumed in presence/absence analyses. Most TCR beta V segments were productive about 87% or about 30% of the time in an earlier analysis.

V was pared by 5 bases and J by 1 base, with 1 base of the junction left unmatched. Looked up from germline, CDR1 is SGHVS and CDR2 is FNYEAQ. This CDR3 spans 14 amino acids. Concerning this clone itself: The antigen remains unidentified.

13 Jbeta primers and 60 Vbeta primers were used for the PCR. The data were produced by immunoSEQ multiplex PCR, yet TCRdb's version contains in-frame clones alone and is incomplete. The top ten clones hold about 1.6% of a sample with 150,000 to 200,000 clones, around 80% of them seen once. V gene TRBV7-6 combines with J gene TRBJ1-3; 8 nucleotides agree with TRBD1. Sequencing was performed on PBMCs. The sequence was collected from a man aged 35 to 55 in good health and CMV-seronegative. CDR3 nucleotide sequence: TGTGCCAGCAGCAACAGGGGGTCTGGAAACACCATATATTTT. The encoded protein is CASSNRGSGNTIYF.